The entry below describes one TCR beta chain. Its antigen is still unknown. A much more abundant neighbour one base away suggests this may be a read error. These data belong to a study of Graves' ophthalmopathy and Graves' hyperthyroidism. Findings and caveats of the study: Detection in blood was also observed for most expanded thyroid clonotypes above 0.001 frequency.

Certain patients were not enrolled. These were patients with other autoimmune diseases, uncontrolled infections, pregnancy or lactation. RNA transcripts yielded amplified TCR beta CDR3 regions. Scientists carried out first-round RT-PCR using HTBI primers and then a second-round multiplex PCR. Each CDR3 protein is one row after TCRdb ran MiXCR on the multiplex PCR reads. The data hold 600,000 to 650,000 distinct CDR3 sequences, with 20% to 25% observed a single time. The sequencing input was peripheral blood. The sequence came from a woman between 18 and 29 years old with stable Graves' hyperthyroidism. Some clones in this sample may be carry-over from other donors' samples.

The CDR3 loop reads CASSIGDPLEHYF. For the CDR3, the DNA is TGTGCCAGTAGTATCGGGGACCCCCTTGAGCATTACTTC. This chain joins TRBV19 and TRBJ2-7, with D possibly being TRBD1 or TRBD2 (5 bases each). The length of the CDR3 is 13 residues. The germline CDR1 and CDR2 sequences are LNHDA and SQIVND (reference sequence).